One T cell receptor beta chain is described in this entry. Its antigen remains unknown. The treatment denotes: roughly 20 received Ad26.COV2.S at low or high dose, single or two shots; 5 received placebo; per-sample allocation not given. At day 63 after the first vaccine or placebo injection, samples were drawn. In Boston, an adult donor aged 18-55 years took part. This sample was taken from a study of Ad26.COV2.S vaccination and SARS-CoV-2 variants. Overall study: The authors gave Ad26.COV2.S intramuscularly, either once or twice 56 days apart.

There are 15 residues in the CDR3. Germline lookup yields CDR1 KGHSH and CDR2 LQKENI. V gave up 4 bases and J gave up 0 bases, with 11 bases separating them. Broader study findings: People who got the vaccine had more spike-specific TCR breadth than people who got placebo. Total responses of T cells may have been underestimated by the analyses of TCR breadth and depth.

Clones were sequenced by immunoSEQ multiplex PCR, and TCRdb holds only the in-frame ones, with some missing. The sample records fewer than 600,000 clones, roughly nine tenths being singletons. Specimen: peripheral blood, collected in a trial of Ad26.COV2.S vaccine versus placebo. The rearrangement links TRBV18 to TRBJ2-3; D may be TRBD2 (6 bases). This TCR was sampled from a person aged 18-60 years who received the Ad26.COV2.S COVID-19 vaccine or a placebo. CDR3 protein: CASSLRRVSTDTQYF. The DNA of the CDR3 is TGTGCCAGCTCACTGAGGAGGGTAAGCACAGATACGCAGTATTTT.